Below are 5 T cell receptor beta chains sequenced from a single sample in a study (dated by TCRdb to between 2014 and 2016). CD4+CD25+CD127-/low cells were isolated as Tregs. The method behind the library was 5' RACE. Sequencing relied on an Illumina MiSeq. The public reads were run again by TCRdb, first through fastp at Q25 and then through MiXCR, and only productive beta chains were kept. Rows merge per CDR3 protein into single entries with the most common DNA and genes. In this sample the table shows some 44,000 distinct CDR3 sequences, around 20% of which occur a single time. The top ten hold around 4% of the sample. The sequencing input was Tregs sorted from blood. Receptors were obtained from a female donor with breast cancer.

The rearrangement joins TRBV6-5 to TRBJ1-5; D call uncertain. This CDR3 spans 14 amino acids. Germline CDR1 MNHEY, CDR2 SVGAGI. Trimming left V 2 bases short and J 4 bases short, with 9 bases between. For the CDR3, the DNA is TGTGCCAGCAGTTACCACGGACCTAATCAGCCCCAGCATTTT. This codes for CASSYHGPNQPQHF.

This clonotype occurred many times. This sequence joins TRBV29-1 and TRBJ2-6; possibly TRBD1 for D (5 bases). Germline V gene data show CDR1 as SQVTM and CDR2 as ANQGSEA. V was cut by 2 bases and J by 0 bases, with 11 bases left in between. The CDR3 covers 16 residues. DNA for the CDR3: TGCAGCGTTGAAACGGACATCCACTCTGGGGCCAACGTCCTGACTTTC. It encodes CSVETDIHSGANVLTF.

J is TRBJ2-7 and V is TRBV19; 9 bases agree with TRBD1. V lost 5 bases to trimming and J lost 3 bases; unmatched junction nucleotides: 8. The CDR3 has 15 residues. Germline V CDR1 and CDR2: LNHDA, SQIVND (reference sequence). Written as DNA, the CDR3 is TGTGCCAGTAGTGAGGGACAGGGATACTTCTACGAGCAGTACTTC. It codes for CASSEGQGYFYEQYF.

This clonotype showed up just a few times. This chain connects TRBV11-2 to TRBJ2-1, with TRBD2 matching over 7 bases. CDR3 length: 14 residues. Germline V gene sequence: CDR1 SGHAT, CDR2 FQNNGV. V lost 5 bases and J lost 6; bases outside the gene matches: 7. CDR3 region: CASSDRLAGNEQFF. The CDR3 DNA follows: TGTGCCAGCAGCGACAGACTAGCCGGCAATGAGCAGTTCTTC.

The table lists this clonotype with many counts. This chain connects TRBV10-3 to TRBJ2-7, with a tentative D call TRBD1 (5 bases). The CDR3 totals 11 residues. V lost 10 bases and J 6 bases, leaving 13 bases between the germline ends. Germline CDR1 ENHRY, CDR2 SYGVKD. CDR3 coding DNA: TGTGCCACAAGGTCAGGGTTCGAGCAGTACTTC. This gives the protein CATRSGFEQYF.